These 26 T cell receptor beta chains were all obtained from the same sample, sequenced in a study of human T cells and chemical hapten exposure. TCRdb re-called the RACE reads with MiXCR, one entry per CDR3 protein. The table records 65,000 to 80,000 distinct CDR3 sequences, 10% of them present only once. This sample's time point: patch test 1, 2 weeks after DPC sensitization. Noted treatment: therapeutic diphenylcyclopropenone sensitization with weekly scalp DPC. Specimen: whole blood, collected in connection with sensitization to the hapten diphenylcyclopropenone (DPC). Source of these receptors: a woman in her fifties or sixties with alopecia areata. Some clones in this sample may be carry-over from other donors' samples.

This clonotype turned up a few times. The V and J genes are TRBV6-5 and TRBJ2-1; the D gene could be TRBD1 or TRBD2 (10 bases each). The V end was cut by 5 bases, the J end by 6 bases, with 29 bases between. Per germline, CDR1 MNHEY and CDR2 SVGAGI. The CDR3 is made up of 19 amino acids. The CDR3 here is CASSPRTGGRSGRANEQFF. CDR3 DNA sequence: TGTGCCAGCAGTCCCCGGACAGGGGGACGAAGCGGGAGGGCCAATGAGCAGTTCTTC.

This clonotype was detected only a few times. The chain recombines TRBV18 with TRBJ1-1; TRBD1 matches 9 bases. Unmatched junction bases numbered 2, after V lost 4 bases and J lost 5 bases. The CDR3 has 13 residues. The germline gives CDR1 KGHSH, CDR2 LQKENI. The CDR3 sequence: CASSRDRATEAFF. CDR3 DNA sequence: TGTGCCAGCTCACGGGACAGGGCAACTGAAGCTTTCTTT.

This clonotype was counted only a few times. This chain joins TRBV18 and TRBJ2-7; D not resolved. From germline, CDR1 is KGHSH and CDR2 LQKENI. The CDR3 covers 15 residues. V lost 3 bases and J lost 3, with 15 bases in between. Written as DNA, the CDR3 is TGTGCCAGCTCACCCGGTCAGGAGCCTTACTACGAGCAGTACTTC. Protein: CASSPGQEPYYEQYF.

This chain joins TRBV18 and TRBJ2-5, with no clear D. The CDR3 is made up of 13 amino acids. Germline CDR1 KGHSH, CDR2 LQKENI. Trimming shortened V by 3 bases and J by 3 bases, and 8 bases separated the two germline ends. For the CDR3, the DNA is TGTGCCAGCTCACCGGGCCAAGAAGAGACCCAGTACTTC. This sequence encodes CASSPGQEETQYF. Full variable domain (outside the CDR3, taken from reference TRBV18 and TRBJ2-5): NAGVMQNPRHLVRRRGQEARLRCSPMKGHSHVYWYRQLPEEGLKFMVYLQKENIIDESGMPKERFSAEFPKEGPSILRIQQVVRGDSAAYFCASSPGQEETQYFGPGTRLLVL.

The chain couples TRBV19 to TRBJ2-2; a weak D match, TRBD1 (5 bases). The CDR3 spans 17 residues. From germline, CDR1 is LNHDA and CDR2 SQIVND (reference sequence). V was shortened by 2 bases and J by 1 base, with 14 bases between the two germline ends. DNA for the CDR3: TGTGCCAGTAGTATAACGGTAGGCAGGGAGAACACCGGGGAGCTGTTTTTT. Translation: CASSITVGRENTGELFF.

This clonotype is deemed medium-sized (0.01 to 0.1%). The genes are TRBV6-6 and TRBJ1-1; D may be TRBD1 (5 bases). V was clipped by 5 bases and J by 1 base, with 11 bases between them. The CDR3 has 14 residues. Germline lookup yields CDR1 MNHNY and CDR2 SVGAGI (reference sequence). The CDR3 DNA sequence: TGTGCCAGCAGTGACAGCTTACAGAACACTGAAGCTTTCTTT. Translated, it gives CASSDSLQNTEAFF.

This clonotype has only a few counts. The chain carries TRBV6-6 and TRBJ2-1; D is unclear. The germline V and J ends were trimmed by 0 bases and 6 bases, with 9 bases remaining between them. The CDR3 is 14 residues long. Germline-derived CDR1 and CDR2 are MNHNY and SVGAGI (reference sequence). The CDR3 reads CASSYSLGPNEQFF. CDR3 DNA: TGTGCCAGCAGTTACTCGTTAGGGCCCAATGAGCAGTTCTTC.

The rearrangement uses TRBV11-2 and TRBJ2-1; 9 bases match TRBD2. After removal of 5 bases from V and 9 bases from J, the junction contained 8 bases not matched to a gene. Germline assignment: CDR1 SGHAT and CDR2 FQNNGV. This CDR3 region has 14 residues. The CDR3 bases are TGTGCCAGCAGCCCGTTTAGAGCGGGAGGTGAGCAGTTCTTC. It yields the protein CASSPFRAGGEQFF.

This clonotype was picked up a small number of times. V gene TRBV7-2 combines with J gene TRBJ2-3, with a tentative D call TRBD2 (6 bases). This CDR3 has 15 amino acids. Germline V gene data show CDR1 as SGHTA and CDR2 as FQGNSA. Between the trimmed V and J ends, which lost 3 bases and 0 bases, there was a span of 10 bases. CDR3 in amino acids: CASSLRGGSTDTQYF. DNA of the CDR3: TGTGCCAGCAGCTTGCGGGGTGGAAGCACAGATACGCAGTATTTT.

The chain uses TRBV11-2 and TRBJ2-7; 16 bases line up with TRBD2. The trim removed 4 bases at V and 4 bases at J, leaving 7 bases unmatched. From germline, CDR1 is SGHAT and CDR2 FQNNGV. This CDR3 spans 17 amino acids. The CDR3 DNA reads TGTGCCAGCAGCTCCTTAGCGGGACTAGCGGGAGGGTACGAGCAGTACTTC. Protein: CASSSLAGLAGGYEQYF.

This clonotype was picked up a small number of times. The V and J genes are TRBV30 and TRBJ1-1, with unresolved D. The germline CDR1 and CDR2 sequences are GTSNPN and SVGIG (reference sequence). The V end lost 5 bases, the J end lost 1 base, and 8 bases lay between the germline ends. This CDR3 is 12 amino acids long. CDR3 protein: CAWEDGNTEAFF. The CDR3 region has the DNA TGTGCCTGGGAGGACGGGAACACTGAAGCTTTCTTT.

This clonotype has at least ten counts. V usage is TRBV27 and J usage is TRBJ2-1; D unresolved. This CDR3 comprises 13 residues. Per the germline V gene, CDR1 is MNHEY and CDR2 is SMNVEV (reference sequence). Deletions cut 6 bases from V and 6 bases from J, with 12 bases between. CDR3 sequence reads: CASRWVLGNEQFF. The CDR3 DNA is TGTGCCAGCAGATGGGTCTTGGGCAATGAGCAGTTCTTC.

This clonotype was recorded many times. For the CDR3, the DNA is TGTGCCAGCAGCTTATGGGGGAACTCCTACGAGCAGTACTTC. It yields the protein CASSLWGNSYEQYF. The V gene is TRBV7-2, the J gene TRBJ2-7; perhaps D is TRBD1 or TRBD2 (5 bases each). CDR1 SGHTA and CDR2 FQGNSA come from the germline V gene. Deletions cut 2 bases from V and 0 bases from J, with 8 bases between. This CDR3 spans 14 amino acids.

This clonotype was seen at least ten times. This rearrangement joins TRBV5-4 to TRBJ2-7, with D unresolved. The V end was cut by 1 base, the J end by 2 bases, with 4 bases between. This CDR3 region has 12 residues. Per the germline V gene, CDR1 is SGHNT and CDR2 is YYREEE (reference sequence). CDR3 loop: CASSLIPYEQYF. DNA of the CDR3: TGTGCCAGCAGCTTGATACCCTACGAGCAGTACTTC.

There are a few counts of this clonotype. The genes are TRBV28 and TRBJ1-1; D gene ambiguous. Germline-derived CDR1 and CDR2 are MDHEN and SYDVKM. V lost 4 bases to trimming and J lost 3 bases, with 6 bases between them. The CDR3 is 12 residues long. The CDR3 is CASSSRYTEAFF. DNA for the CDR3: TGTGCCAGCAGTTCTCGGTACACTGAAGCTTTCTTT. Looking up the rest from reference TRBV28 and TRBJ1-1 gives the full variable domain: DVKVTQSSRYLVKRTGEKVFLECVQDMDHENMFWYRQDPGLGLRLIYFSYDVKMKEKGDIPEGYSVSREKKERFSLILESASTNQTSMYLCASSSRYTEAFFGQGTRLTVV.

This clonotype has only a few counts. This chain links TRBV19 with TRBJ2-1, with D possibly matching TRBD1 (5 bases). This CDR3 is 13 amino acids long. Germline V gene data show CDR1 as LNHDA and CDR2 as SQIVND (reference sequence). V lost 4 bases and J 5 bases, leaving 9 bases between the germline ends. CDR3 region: CASSTGNNNEQFF. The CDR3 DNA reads TGTGCCAGTAGTACAGGGAATAACAATGAGCAGTTCTTC.

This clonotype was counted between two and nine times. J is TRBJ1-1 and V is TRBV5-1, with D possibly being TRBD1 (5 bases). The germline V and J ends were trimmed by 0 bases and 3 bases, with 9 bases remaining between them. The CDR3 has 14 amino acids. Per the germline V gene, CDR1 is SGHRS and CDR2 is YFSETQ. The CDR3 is CASSLVGADTEAFF. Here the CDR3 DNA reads TGCGCCAGCAGCTTGGTTGGGGCGGACACTGAAGCTTTCTTT.

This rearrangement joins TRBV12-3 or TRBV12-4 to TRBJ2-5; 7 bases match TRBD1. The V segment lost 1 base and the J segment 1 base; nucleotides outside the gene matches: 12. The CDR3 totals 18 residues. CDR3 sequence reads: CASSLGDHGQAIQETQYF. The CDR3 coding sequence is TGTGCCAGCAGTTTAGGGGATCACGGACAGGCCATCCAAGAGACCCAGTACTTC.

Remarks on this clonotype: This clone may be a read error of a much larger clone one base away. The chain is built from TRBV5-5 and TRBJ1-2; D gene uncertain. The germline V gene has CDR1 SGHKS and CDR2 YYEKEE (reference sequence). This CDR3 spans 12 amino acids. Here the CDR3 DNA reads TGTGCCAACAGCTTGGAGGCCCTCGGCTACACCTTC. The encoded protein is CANSLEALGYTF.

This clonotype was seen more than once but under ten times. The CDR3 is CATKGTGDTQYF. CDR3 nucleotide sequence: TGTGCCACTAAGGGGACGGGTGATACGCAGTATTTT. The chain carries TRBV6-6 and TRBJ2-3; D is perhaps TRBD1 or TRBD2 (5 bases each). V was clipped by 10 bases and J by 6 bases, with 14 bases between them. The CDR3 covers 12 residues. Germline lookup yields CDR1 MNHNY and CDR2 SVGAGI (reference sequence).

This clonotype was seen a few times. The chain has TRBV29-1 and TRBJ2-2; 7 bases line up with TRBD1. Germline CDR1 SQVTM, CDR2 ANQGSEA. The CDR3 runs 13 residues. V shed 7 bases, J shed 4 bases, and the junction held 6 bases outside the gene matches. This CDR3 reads CSAGTVTTGELFF. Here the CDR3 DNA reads TGCAGCGCTGGGACAGTAACCACCGGGGAGCTGTTTTTT.

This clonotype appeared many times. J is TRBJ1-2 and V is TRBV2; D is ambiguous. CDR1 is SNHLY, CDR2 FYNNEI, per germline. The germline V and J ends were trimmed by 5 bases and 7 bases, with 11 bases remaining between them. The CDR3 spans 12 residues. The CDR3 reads CASSPLGRGYTF. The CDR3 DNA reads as TGTGCCAGCAGTCCCCTAGGCCGTGGCTACACCTTC.

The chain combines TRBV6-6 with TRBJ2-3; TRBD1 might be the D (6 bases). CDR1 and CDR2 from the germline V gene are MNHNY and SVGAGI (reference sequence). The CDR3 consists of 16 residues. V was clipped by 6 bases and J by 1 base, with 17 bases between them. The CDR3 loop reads CASRLPQGHGTDTQYF. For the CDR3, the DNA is TGTGCCAGCAGACTCCCACAGGGTCACGGCACAGATACGCAGTATTTT.

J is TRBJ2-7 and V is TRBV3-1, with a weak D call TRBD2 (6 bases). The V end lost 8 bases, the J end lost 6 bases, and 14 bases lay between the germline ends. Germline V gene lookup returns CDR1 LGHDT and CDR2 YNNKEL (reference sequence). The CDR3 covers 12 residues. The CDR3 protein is CASSSTRSEQYF. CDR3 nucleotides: TGTGCCAGCTCCTCGACTAGAAGCGAGCAGTACTTC.

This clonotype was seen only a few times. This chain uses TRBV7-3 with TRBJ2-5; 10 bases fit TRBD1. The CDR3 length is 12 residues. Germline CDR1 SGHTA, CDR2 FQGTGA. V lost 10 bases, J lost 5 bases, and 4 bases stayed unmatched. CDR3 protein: CANDRGLETQYF. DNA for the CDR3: TGTGCCAACGACAGGGGGCTGGAGACCCAGTACTTC.

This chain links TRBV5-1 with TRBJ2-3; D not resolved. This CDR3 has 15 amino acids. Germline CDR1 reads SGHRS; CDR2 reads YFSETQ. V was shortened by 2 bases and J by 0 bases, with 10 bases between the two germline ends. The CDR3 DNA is TGCGCCAGCAGCTTTAGGCCTTCAAGCACAGATACGCAGTATTTT. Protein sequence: CASSFRPSSTDTQYF. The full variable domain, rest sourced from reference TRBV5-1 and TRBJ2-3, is KAGVTQTPRYLIKTRGQQVTLSCSPISGHRSVSWYQQTPGQGLQFLFEYFSETQRNKGNFPGRFSGRQFSNSRSEMNVSTLELGDSALYLCASSFRPSSTDTQYFGPGTRLTVL.